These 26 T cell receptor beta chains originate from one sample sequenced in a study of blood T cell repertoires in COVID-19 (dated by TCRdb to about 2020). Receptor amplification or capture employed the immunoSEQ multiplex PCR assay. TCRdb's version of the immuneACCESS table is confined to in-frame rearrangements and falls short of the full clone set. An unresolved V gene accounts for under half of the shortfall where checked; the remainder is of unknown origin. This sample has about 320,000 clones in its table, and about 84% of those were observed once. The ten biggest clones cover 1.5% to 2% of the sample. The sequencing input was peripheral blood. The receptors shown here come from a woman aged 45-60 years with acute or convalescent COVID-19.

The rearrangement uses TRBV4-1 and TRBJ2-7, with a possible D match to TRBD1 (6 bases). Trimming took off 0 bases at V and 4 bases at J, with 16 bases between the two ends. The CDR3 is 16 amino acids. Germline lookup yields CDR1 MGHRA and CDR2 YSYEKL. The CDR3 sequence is CASSQDYGQKRYEQYF. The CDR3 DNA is TGCGCCAGCAGCCAAGATTATGGACAGAAGAGATACGAGCAGTACTTC.

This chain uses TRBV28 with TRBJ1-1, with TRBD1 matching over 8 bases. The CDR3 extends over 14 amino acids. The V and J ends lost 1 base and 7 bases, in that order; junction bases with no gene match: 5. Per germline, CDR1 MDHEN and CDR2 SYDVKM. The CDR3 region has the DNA TGTGCCAGCAGTTTATCCTTGACAGGGGTTGAAGCTTTCTTT. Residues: CASSLSLTGVEAFF.

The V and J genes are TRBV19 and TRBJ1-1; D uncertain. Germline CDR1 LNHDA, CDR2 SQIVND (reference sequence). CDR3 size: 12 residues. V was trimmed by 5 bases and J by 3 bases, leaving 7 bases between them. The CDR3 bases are TGTGCCAGTAGTCTTCGGGACACTGAAGCTTTCTTT. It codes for CASSLRDTEAFF.

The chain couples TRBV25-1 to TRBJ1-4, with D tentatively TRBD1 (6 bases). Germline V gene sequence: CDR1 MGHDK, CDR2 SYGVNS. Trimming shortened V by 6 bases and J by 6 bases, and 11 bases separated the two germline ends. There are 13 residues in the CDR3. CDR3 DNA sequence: TGTGCCAGCAGGGACAGCCTGGATGAAAAACTGTTTTTT. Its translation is CASRDSLDEKLFF. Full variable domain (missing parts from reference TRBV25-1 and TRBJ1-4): EADIYQTPRYLVIGTGKKITLECSQTMGHDKMYWYQQDPGMELHLIHYSYGVNSTEKGDLSSESTVSRIRTEHFPLTLESARPSHTSQYLCASRDSLDEKLFFGSGTQLSVL.

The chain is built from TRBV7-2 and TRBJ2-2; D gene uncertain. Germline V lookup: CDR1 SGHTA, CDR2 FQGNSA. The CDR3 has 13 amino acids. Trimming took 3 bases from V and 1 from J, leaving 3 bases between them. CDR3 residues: CASSFRNTGELFF. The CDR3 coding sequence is TGTGCCAGCAGCTTTCGGAACACCGGGGAGCTGTTTTTT.

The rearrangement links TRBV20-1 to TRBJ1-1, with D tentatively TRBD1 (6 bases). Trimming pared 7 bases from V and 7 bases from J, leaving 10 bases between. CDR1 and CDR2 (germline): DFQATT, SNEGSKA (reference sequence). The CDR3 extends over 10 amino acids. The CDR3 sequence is CSVGADEAFF. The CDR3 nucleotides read TGCAGTGTGGGGGCTGATGAAGCTTTCTTT.

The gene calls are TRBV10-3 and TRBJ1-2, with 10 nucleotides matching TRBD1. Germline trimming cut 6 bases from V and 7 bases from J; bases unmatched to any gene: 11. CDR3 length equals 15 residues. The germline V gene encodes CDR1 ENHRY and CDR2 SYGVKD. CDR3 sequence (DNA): TGTGCCATCAGCGAGACACTGACAGGGGGCGGTGGCTACACCTTC. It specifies CAISETLTGGGGYTF.

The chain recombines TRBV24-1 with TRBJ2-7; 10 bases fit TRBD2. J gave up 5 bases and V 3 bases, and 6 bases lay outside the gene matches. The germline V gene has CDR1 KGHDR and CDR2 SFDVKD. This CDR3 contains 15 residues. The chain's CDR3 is CATSDRLAGDDEQYF. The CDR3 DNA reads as TGTGCCACCAGTGATCGTCTAGCGGGAGACGACGAGCAGTACTTC.

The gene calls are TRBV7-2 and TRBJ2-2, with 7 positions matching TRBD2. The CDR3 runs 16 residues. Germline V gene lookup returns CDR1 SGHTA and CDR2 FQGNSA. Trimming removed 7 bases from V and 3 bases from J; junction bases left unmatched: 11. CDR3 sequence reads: CASTSLTSTYTGELFF. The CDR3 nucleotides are TGTGCCAGCACCTCCCTGACTAGCACTTACACCGGGGAGCTGTTTTTT.

In DNA, the CDR3 is TGTGCCATCAGTTCACCGGGACTAGGGGCCTACGAGCAGTACTTC. Protein: CAISSPGLGAYEQYF. V and J are TRBV10-3 and TRBJ2-7; TRBD2 matches 8 bases. Per germline, CDR1 ENHRY and CDR2 SYGVKD. Trimming removed 5 bases from V and 2 bases from J; junction bases left unmatched: 8. The CDR3 sequence is 15 residues long.

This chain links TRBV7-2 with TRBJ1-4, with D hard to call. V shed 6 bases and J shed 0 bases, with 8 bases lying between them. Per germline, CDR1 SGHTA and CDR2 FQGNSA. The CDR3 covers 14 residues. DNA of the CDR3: TGTGCCAGCAGGGGCCCAGCAACTAATGAAAAACTGTTTTTT. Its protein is CASRGPATNEKLFF.

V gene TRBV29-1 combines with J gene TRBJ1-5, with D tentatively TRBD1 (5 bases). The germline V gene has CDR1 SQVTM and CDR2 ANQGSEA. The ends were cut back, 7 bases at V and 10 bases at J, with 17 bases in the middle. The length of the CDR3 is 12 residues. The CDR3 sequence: CSAAIRGSPQHF. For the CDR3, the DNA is TGCAGCGCCGCGATCCGGGGGTCTCCCCAGCATTTT.

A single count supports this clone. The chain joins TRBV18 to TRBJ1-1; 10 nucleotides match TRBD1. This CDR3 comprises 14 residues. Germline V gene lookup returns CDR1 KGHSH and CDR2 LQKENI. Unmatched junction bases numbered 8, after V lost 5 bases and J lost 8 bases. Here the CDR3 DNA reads TGTGCCAGCTCAGTCTCCGGGACAGGGGACGAAGCTTTCTTT. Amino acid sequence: CASSVSGTGDEAFF.

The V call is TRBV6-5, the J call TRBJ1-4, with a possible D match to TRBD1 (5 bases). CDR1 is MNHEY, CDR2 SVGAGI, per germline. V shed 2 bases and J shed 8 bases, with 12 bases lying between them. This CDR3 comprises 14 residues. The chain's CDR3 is CASSYGPGREKLFF. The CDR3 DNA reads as TGTGCCAGCAGTTACGGGCCAGGGAGGGAAAAACTGTTTTTT.

The CDR3 is CASMRDRGAGELFF. CDR3 DNA: TGTGCCAGCATGCGGGACAGGGGGGCCGGGGAGCTGTTTTTT. The chain is built from TRBV27 and TRBJ2-2; 11 nucleotides align to TRBD1. This CDR3 has 14 amino acids. CDR1 and CDR2 from the germline V gene are MNHEY and SMNVEV (reference sequence). The V segment lost 7 bases and the J segment 6 bases; nucleotides outside the gene matches: 4.

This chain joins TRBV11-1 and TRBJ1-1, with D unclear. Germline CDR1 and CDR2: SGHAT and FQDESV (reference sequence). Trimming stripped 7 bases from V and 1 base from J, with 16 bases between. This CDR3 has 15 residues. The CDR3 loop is CASTLGWIKNTEAFF. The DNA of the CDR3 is TGTGCCAGCACCCTGGGCTGGATTAAGAACACTGAAGCTTTCTTT.

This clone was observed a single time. The CDR3 is CASSQRGLENQPQHF. The CDR3 DNA is TGCGCCAGCAGCCAGAGGGGGCTTGAGAATCAGCCCCAGCATTTT. This chain connects TRBV4-1 to TRBJ1-5; 7 positions match TRBD1. The V gene end was trimmed by 3 bases and the J gene end by 4 bases; junction bases not matched to a gene: 6. The CDR3 contains 15 residues. Germline-derived CDR1 and CDR2 are MGHRA and YSYEKL.

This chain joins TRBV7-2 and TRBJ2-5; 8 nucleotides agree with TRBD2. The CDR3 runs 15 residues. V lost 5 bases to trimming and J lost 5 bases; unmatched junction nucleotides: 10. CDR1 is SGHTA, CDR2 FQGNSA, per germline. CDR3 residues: CASSVYSGNSETQYF. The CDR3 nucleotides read TGTGCCAGCAGCGTTTATAGCGGGAATTCTGAGACCCAGTACTTC.

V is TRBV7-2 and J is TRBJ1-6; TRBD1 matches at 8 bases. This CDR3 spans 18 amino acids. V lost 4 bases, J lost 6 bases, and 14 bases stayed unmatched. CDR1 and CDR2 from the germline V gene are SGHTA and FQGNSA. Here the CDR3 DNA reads TGTGCCAGCAGCTCTTTACCGGGACAGGTTGTCACTAATTCACCCCTCCACTTT. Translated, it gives CASSSLPGQVVTNSPLHF.

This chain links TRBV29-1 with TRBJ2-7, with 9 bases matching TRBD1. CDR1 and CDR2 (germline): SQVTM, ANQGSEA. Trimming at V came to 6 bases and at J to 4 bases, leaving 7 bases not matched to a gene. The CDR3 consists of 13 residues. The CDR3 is CSVPRGQGYEQYF. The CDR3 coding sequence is TGCAGCGTGCCCCGGGGACAGGGTTACGAGCAGTACTTC.

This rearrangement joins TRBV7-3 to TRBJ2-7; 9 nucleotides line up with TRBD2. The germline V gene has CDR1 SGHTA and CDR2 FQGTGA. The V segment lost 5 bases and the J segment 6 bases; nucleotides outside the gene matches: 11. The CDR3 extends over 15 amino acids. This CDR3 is CASSPMAGGYVEQYF. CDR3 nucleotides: TGTGCCAGCAGCCCCATGGCGGGAGGGTACGTCGAGCAGTACTTC.

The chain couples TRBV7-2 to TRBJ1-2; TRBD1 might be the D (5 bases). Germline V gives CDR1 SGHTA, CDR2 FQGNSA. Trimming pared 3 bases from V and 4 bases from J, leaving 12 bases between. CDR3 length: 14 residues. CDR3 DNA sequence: TGTGCCAGCAGCTTCTTGGAGGGGACCTATGGCTACACCTTC. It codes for CASSFLEGTYGYTF.

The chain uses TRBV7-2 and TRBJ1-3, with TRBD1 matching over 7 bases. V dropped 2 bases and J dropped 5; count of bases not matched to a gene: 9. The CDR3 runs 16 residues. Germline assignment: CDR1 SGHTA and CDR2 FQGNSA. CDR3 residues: CASSLTRGGSRNTIYF. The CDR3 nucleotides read TGTGCCAGCAGCTTAACGCGAGGGGGCAGTAGAAACACCATATATTTT.

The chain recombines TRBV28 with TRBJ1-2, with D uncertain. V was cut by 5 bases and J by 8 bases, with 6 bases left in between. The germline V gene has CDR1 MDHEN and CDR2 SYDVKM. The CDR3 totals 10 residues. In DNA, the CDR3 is TGTGCCAGCAGTCAGATGGGCTACACCTTC. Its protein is CASSQMGYTF.

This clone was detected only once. The CDR3 spells CASSLDGTNADTQYF. The CDR3 DNA sequence: TGTGCCAGCAGCTTGGACGGTACTAACGCAGATACGCAGTATTTT. The rearrangement links TRBV5-8 to TRBJ2-3; no reliable D call. The CDR3 contains 15 residues. Germline CDR1 and CDR2: SGHTS and YDEGEE. Trimming pared 0 bases from V and 4 bases from J, leaving 12 bases between.

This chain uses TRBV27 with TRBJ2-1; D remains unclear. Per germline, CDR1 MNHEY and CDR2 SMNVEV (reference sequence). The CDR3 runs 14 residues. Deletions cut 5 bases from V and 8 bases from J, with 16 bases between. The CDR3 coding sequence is TGTGCCAGCAGTCCCGAGAGAGGATTCGATGAGCAGTTCTTC. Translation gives CASSPERGFDEQFF.